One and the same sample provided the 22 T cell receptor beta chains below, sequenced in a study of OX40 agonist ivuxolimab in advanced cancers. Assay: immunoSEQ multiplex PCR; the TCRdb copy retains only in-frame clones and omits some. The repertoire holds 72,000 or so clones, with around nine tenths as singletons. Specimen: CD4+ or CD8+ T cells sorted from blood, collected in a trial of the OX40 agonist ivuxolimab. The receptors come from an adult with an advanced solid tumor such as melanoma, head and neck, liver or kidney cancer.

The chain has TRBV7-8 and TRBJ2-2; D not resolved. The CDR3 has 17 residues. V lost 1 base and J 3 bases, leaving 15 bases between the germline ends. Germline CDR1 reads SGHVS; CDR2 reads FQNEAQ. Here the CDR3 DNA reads TGTGCCAGCAGCTTAGTGCCCCAGAGCTTTTACACCGGGGAGCTGTTTTTT. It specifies CASSLVPQSFYTGELFF. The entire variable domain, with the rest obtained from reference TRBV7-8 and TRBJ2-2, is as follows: GAGVSQSPRYKVAKRGQDVALRCDPISGHVSLFWYQQALGQGPEFLTYFQNEAQLDKSGLPSDRFFAERPEGSVSTLKIQRTQQEDSAVYLCASSLVPQSFYTGELFFGEGSRLTVL.

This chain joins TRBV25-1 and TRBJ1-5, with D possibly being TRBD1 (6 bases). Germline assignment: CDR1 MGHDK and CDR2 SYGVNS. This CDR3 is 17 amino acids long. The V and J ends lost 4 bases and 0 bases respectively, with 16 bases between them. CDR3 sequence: CASSGNRDTDSNQPQHF. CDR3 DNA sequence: TGTGCCAGCAGTGGGAACCGGGACACAGATAGCAATCAGCCCCAGCATTTT. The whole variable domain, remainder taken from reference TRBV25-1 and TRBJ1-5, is EADIYQTPRYLVIGTGKKITLECSQTMGHDKMYWYQQDPGMELHLIHYSYGVNSTEKGDLSSESTVSRIRTEHFPLTLESARPSHTSQYLCASSGNRDTDSNQPQHFGDGTRLSIL.

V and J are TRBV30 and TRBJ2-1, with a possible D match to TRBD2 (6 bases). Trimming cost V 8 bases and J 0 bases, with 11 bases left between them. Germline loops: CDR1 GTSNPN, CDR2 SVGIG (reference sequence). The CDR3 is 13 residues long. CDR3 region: CALRGSSYNEQFF. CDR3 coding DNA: TGTGCCCTTCGGGGGAGCTCCTACAATGAGCAGTTCTTC.

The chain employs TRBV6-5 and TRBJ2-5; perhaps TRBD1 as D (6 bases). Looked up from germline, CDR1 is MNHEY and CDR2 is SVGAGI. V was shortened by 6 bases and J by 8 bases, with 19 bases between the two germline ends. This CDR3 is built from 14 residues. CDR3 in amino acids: CASRPPQGRLTQYF. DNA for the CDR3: TGTGCCAGCAGACCCCCCCAGGGGCGCCTAACCCAGTACTTC.

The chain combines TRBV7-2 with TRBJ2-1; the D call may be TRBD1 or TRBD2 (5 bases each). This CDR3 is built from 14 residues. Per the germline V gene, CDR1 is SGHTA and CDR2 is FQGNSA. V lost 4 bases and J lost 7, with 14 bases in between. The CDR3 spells CASSSTHRRNEQFF. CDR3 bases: TGTGCCAGCAGCTCGACTCACAGGAGGAATGAGCAGTTCTTC. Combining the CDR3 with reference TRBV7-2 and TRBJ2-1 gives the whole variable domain GAGVSQSPSNKVTEKGKDVELRCDPISGHTALYWYRQSLGQGLEFLIYFQGNSAPDKSGLPSDRFSAERTGGSVSTLTIQRTQQEDSAVYLCASSSTHRRNEQFFGPGTRLTVL.

CDR3: CASSSDGTSYNEQFF. The CDR3 DNA reads as TGTGCCAGCAGTTCGGATGGGACCTCCTACAATGAGCAGTTCTTC. The chain employs TRBV6-5 and TRBJ2-1; D might be TRBD1 or TRBD2, each matching 5 bases. The CDR3 is made up of 15 amino acids. Germline assignment: CDR1 MNHEY and CDR2 SVGAGI. V was cut by 4 bases and J by 0 bases, with 10 bases left in between.

The CDR3 sequence is CAWSSPSGSRGAQYEQFF. DNA for the CDR3: TGTGCCTGGAGTTCCCCTAGCGGGTCCCGAGGAGCGCAGTATGAGCAGTTCTTC. The V and J genes are TRBV30 and TRBJ2-1, with 8 bases aligning to TRBD2. Germline lookup yields CDR1 GTSNPN and CDR2 SVGIG (reference sequence). The CDR3 has 18 amino acids. Trimming removed 2 bases from V and 8 bases from J; junction bases left unmatched: 20.

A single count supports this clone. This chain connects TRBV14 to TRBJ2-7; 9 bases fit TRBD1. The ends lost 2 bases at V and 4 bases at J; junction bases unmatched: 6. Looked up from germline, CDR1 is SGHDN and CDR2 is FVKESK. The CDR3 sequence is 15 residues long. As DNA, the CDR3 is TGTGCCAGCAGCCAACTCGGACAGGGGAAGTACGAGCAGTACTTC. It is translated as CASSQLGQGKYEQYF.

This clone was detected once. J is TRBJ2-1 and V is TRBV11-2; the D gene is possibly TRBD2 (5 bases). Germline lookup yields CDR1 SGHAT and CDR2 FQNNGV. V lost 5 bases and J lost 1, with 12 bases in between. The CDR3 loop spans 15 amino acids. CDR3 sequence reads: CASSDRGLSYNEQFF. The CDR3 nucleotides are TGTGCCAGCAGCGATCGAGGACTTTCCTACAATGAGCAGTTCTTC.

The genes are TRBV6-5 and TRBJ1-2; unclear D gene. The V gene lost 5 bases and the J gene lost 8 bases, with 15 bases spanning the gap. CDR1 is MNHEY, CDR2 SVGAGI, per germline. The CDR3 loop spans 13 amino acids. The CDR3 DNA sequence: TGTGCCAGCAGTCGCGGAGAGGATGGGGGCTACACCTTC. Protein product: CASSRGEDGGYTF.

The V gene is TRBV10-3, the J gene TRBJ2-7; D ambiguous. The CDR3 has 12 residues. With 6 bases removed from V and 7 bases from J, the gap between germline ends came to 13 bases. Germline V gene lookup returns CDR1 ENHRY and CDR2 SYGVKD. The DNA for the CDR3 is TGTGCCATCAGGTCTGTGGGAATAGAGCAGTACTTC. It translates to CAIRSVGIEQYF.

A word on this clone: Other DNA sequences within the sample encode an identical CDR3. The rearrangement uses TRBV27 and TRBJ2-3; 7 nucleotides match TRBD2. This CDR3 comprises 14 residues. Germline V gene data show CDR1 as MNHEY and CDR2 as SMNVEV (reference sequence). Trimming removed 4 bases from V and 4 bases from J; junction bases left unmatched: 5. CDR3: CASSSRLAADTQYF. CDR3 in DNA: TGTGCCAGCAGTTCAAGACTAGCCGCAGATACGCAGTATTTT.

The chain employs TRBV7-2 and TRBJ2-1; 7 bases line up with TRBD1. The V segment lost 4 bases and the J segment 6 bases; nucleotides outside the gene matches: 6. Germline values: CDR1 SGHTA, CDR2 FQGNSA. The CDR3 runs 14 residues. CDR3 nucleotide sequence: TGTGCCAGCAGCTCTCGACAGGGTTTCAATGAGCAGTTCTTC. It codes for CASSSRQGFNEQFF.

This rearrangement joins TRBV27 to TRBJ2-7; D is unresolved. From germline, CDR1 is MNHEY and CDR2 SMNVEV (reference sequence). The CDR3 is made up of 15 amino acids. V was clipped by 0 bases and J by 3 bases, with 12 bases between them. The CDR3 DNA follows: TGTGCCAGCAGTTTATCCGCCGGACGTAGCTACGAGCAGTACTTC. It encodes CASSLSAGRSYEQYF.

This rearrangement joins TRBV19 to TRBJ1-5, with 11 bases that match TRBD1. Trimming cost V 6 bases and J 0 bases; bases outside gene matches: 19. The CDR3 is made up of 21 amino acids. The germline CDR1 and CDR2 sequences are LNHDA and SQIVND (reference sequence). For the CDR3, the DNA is TGTGCCAGTAGCAACCGCTATCATGGACAGGGGGCAATGTATAGCAATCAGCCCCAGCATTTT. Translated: CASSNRYHGQGAMYSNQPQHF. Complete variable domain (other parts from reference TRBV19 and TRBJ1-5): DGGITQSPKYLFRKEGQNVTLSCEQNLNHDAMYWYRQDPGQGLRLIYYSQIVNDFQKGDIAEGYSVSREKKESFPLTVTSAQKNPTAFYLCASSNRYHGQGAMYSNQPQHFGDGTRLSIL.

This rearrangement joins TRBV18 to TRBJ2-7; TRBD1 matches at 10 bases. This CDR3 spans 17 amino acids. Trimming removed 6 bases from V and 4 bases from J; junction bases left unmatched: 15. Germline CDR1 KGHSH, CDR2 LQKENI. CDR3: CASSGQPLGQGSYEQYF. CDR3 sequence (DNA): TGTGCCAGCTCGGGCCAACCGTTGGGACAGGGGTCTTACGAGCAGTACTTC.

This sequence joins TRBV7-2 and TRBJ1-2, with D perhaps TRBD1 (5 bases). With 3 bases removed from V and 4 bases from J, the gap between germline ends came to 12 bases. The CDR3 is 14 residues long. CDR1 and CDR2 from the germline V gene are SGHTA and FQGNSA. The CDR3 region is CASSLVGTLYGYTF. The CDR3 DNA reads TGTGCCAGCAGCTTGGTAGGGACGCTCTATGGCTACACCTTC.

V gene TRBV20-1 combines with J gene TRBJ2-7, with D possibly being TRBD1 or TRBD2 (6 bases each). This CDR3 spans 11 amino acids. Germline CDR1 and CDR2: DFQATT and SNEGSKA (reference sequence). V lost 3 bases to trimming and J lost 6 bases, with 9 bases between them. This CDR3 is CSASEGGEQYF. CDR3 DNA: TGCAGTGCTAGCGAGGGGGGCGAGCAGTACTTC.

This chain's CDR3 is CASSQDLGSHSGNTIYF. The CDR3 nucleotides read TGTGCCAGCAGCCAAGATCTGGGAAGCCACTCTGGAAACACCATATATTTT. J is TRBJ1-3 and V is TRBV14; D not certain. V shed 0 bases and J shed 0 bases, with 12 bases lying between them. Germline-derived CDR1 and CDR2 are SGHDN and FVKESK. This CDR3 contains 17 residues.

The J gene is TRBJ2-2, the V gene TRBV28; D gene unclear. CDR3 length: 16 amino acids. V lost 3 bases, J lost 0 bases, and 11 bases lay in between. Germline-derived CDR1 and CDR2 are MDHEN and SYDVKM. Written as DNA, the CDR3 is TGTGCCAGCAGTTTTAGGTCGTGGCCGAACACCGGGGAGCTGTTTTTT. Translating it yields CASSFRSWPNTGELFF.

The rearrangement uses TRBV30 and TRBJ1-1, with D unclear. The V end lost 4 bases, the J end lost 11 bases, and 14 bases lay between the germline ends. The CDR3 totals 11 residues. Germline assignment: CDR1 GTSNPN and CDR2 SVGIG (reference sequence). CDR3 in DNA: TGTGCCTGGACCAAGCGGGCGGGGGCTTTCTTT. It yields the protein CAWTKRAGAFF.

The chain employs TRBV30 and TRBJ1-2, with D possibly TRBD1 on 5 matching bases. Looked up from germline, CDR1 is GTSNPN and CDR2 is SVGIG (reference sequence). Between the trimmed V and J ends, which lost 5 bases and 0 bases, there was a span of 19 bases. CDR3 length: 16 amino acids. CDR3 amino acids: CAWGRDPSRSNYGYTF. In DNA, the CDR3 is TGTGCCTGGGGCCGGGACCCTAGCCGGTCTAACTATGGCTACACCTTC.